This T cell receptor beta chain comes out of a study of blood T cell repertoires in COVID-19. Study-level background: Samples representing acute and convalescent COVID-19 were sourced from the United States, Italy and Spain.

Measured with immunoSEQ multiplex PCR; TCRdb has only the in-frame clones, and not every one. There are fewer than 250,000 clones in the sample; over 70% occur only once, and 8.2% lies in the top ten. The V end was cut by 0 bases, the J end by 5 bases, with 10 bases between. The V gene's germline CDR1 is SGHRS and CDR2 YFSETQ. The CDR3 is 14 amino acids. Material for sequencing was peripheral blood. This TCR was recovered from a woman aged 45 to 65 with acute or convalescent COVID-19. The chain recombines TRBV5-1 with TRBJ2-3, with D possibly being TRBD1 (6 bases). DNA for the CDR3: TGCGCCAGCAGCTTGGGGACAGTAAAAGATACGCAGTATTTT. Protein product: CASSLGTVKDTQYF.